A selection of T cell receptor beta chains follows, all from one sample in a study of T cells expressing NK-cell markers. TCRdb processed the 5' RACE reads again and assigns one entry to each CDR3 protein, with no DNA. The sample has hundreds of thousands of distinct CDR3 sequences, and its top ten clones hold approximately 6.8%. Sequenced input: blood T cells: a sorted CD56 or NKG2C T cell subset, CD4+ or CD8+ T cells, or bulk PBMC T cells (not recorded which). These receptors originate from a woman aged 18 to 75 in good health. CDR3s include the opening cysteine and the closing phenylalanine or tryptophan.

>14|TRBV19|TRBJ2-7
CASSMGGNRYEQYF
>12|TRBV20-1|TRBJ2-2
CSARGNTGELFF
>13|TRBV20-1|TRBJ1-1
CSAPGGRGTEAFF
>13|TRBV5-5|TRBJ2-3
CASSLWVADTQYF
>14|TRBV20-1|TRBJ2-7
CSASPGLDYYEQYF
>14|TRBV4-3|TRBJ2-3
CASSRRQGTDTQYF
>14|TRBV20-1|TRBJ2-1
CSGIPWGPYNEQFF
>12|TRBV20-1|TRBJ1-2
CSARVPNYGYTF
>18|TRBV4-3|TRBJ2-1
CASSQQGTLLSSYNEQFF
>13|TRBV6-5|TRBJ2-7
CASSFSEYYEQYF
>17|TRBV5-1|TRBJ2-1
CASSPRGSGSSYNEQFF
>15|TRBV7-2|TRBJ2-4
CASIHHPADKNIQYF
>14|TRBV2|TRBJ2-7
CASSPTGGGYEQYF
>13|TRBV6-5|TRBJ1-6
CASSSPAGSPLHF
>13|TRBV12-3/TRBV12-4|TRBJ2-1
CASSPRTIDEQFF
>17|TRBV11-2|TRBJ2-3
CASSLFRGRPSTDTQYF
>16|TRBV20-1|TRBJ2-1
CSAIAGGDSSYNEQFF
>14|TRBV20-1|TRBJ1-2
CSAPRQGENYGYTF
>15|TRBV7-2|TRBJ2-5
CASSLGAGMGETQYF
>15|TRBV7-2|TRBJ2-3
CASSSGTGVTDTQYF
>15|TRBV5-5|TRBJ2-1
CASSLLGVSYNEQFF
>14|TRBV2|TRBJ2-2
CASLKGSVTGELFF
>17|TRBV9|TRBJ2-1
CASSVVPSGRTPNEQFF
>16|TRBV5-6|TRBJ2-2
CASISMAGLNTGELFF
>14|TRBV6-1|TRBJ2-1
CASSLGQGIDEQFF
>12|TRBV29-1|TRBJ2-5
CSVEARQETQYF
>14|TRBV27|TRBJ2-1
CASSWPGHYNEQFF
>12|TRBV7-9|TRBJ1-1
CASSLASTEAFF
>14|TRBV29-1|TRBJ2-1
CSVEVHRFYNEQFF
>16|TRBV18|TRBJ2-3
CASSPRVTGNTDTQYF
>16|TRBV9|TRBJ1-1
CASSAAASWGTTEAFF
>14|TRBV12-3/TRBV12-4|TRBJ2-1
CASSFASGSDEQFF
>15|TRBV20-1|TRBJ1-1
CSLSGRGQGRTEAFF
>14|TRBV12-3/TRBV12-4|TRBJ2-5
CASRWTSGGETQYF
>16|TRBV29-1|TRBJ2-7
CSVVGLAGPSSYEQYF
>17|TRBV7-2|TRBJ1-3
CASSFTGTRTSGNTIYF
>13|TRBV19|TRBJ1-6
CASSIFENSPLHF
>18|TRBV5-1|TRBJ2-1
CASSLGAYRLAGDNEQFF
>18|TRBV7-2|TRBJ2-1
CASSLAGTSGGAFSEQFF
>14|TRBV27|TRBJ2-7
CASSYVGSSYEQYF
>16|TRBV20-1|TRBJ2-1
CSARAWTSGSYNEQFF
>13|TRBV7-2|TRBJ1-2
CASSPDRDKGYTF
>16|TRBV20-1|TRBJ2-3
CSARGTSGARVDTQYF
>14|TRBV20-1|TRBJ1-2
CSAREAGNNYGYTF
>14|TRBV15|TRBJ2-3
CATSRDKPADTQYF
>16|TRBV20-1|TRBJ2-3
CSAPRRMGPKADTQYF
>15|TRBV7-2|TRBJ2-5
CASRKITRAWETQYF